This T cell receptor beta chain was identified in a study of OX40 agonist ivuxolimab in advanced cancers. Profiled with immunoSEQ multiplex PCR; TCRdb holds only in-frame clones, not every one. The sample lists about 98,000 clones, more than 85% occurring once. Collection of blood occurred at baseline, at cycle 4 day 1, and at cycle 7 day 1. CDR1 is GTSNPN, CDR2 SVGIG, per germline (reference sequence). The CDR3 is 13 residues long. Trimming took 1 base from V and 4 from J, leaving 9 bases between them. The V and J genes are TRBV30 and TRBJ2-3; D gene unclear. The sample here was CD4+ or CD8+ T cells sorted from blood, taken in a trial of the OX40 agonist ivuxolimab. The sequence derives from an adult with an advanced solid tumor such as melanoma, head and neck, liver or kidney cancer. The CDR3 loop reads CAWSERNADTQYF. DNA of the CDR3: TGTGCCTGGAGTGAGAGGAACGCAGATACGCAGTATTTT.